What follows describes a single TCR beta chain. Antigen: not known. This sample stems from a study of cytomegalovirus exposure and HLA in healthy donors. Findings and limits, study-wide: The tendency of first-cohort TCR clusters to co-occur in the 90 to 150 validation repertoires was the finding of a later analysis.

Produced via immunoSEQ multiplex PCR; TCRdb's table is partial and in-frame only. The sample consists of 130,000 or so clones, roughly nine tenths of them appearing once. Unmatched junction bases numbered 5, after V lost 5 bases and J lost 6 bases. Germline CDR1 reads MDHEN; CDR2 reads SYDVKM. This CDR3 has 13 residues. The chain couples TRBV28 to TRBJ2-5, with 8 bases lining up with TRBD1. What was sequenced was PBMCs. The TCR comes from a woman between 18 and 30 years old in good health and CMV-seropositive. In nucleotides, the CDR3 is TGTGCCAGCAGTCCAGACAGGGGAAAGACCCAGTACTTC. Its translation is CASSPDRGKTQYF. Complete variable domain (other parts from reference TRBV28 and TRBJ2-5): DVKVTQSSRYLVKRTGEKVFLECVQDMDHENMFWYRQDPGLGLRLIYFSYDVKMKEKGDIPEGYSVSREKKERFSLILESASTNQTSMYLCASSPDRGKTQYFGPGTRLLVL.